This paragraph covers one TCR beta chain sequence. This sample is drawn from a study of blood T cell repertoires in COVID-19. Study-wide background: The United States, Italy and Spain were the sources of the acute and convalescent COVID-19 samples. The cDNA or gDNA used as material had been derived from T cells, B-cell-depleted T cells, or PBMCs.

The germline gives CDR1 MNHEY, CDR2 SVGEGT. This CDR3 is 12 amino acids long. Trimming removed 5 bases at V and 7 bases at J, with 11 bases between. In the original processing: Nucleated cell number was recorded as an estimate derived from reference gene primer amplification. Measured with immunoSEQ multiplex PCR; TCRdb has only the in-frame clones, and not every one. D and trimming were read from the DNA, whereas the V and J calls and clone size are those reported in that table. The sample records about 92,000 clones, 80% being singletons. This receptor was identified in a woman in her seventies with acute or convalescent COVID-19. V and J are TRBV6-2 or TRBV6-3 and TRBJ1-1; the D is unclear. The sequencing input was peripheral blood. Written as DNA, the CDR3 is TGTGCCAGCAGTGTGGAGGGATTTGAAGCTTTCTTT. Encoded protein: CASSVEGFEAFF.